Shown below are 21 T cell receptor beta chains from a single sample sequenced in a study of low-dose radiotherapy and immunotherapy resistance in tumors. Time point meaning: before trial treatment. TRAV- and TRBV-specific primers primed first-strand cDNA, covering alpha and beta chains. A roughly 21-cycle PCR with a constant-region primer and V-primer adapter amplified TCRs. TCRdb re-analysed the reads in MiXCR, keeping a single row per CDR3 protein. The sample comprises tens of thousands of distinct CDR3 sequences, 15% to 20% of which are singletons, and 2.5% to 3.5% rests with the top ten. Sequences were derived from PBMCs, sampled before treatment. These receptors came from a male donor with prostate cancer.

At least ten counts were recorded for this clonotype. The rearrangement uses TRBV20-1 and TRBJ2-7; D call uncertain. Germline V CDR1 and CDR2: DFQATT, SNEGSKA (reference sequence). CDR3 length: 12 amino acids. V was shortened by 0 bases and J by 5 bases, with 8 bases between the two germline ends. This chain's CDR3 is CSARELNHEQYF. In DNA form, the CDR3 reads TGCAGTGCTAGAGAACTGAACCACGAGCAGTACTTC.

This clonotype was picked up many times. The chain carries TRBV11-2 and TRBJ2-7; 7 positions agree with TRBD1. Germline V gives CDR1 SGHAT, CDR2 FQNNGV. The CDR3 runs 14 residues. Unmatched junction bases numbered 9, after V lost 3 bases and J lost 7 bases. The CDR3 protein is CASSLERQGSEQYF. The CDR3 coding sequence is TGTGCCAGCAGCTTGGAAAGACAGGGAAGTGAGCAGTACTTC.

This clonotype was observed many times. The chain couples TRBV4-1 to TRBJ1-1; TRBD1 matches 11 bases. In germline, CDR1 is MGHRA, CDR2 YSYEKL. This CDR3 has 15 amino acids. Trimming removed 1 base from V and 4 bases from J; junction bases left unmatched: 2. This CDR3 reads CASSQGGTGGTEAFF. As DNA, the CDR3 is TGCGCCAGCAGCCAAGGGGGGACAGGGGGCACTGAAGCTTTCTTT.

This clonotype has ten or more counts. The V and J genes are TRBV27 and TRBJ1-4, with TRBD1 matching 9 bases. Germline V lookup: CDR1 MNHEY, CDR2 SMNVEV (reference sequence). V dropped 5 bases and J dropped 8; count of bases not matched to a gene: 15. The CDR3 loop spans 17 amino acids. CDR3 bases: TGTGCCAGCAGTCCACGCCCCGGGGACAGGGACGCAGAAAAACTGTTTTTT. Translating gives CASSPRPGDRDAEKLFF. The variable domain in full, with the rest retrieved from reference TRBV27 and TRBJ1-4, is EAQVTQNPRYLITVTGKKLTVTCSQNMNHEYMSWYRQDPGLGLRQIYYSMNVEVTDKGDVPEGYKVSRKEKRNFPLILESPSPNQTSLYFCASSPRPGDRDAEKLFFGSGTQLSVL.

Many counts were recorded for this clonotype. The rearrangement links TRBV20-1 to TRBJ2-7; D remains ambiguous. Trimming took off 1 base at V and 2 bases at J, with 15 bases between the two ends. The CDR3 is 15 amino acids. Germline V gene data show CDR1 as DFQATT and CDR2 as SNEGSKA (reference sequence). CDR3 sequence: CSARGALDAAYEQYF. Written as DNA, the CDR3 is TGCAGTGCTAGAGGGGCTTTAGACGCGGCCTACGAGCAGTACTTC.

This clonotype was seen ten or more times. The chain links TRBV6-6 to TRBJ1-4; the D is unclear. The CDR3 runs 14 residues. V gave up 5 bases and J gave up 6 bases, with 13 bases separating them. CDR1 MNHNY and CDR2 SVGAGI come from the germline V gene (reference sequence). For the CDR3, the DNA is TGTGCCAGCAGTAACGCGGCCGGGGATGAAAAACTGTTTTTT. This translates into CASSNAAGDEKLFF.

This clonotype was counted ten times or more. V gene TRBV5-8 combines with J gene TRBJ1-4, with 11 bases fitting TRBD1. With V trimmed by 1 base and J by 10 bases, 6 bases remained unmatched. Per the germline V gene, CDR1 is SGHTS and CDR2 is YDEGEE. CDR3 length: 15 residues. In DNA, the CDR3 is TGTGCCAGCAGCTTGTCTGGGACAGGGGGAAGAAAACTGTTTTTT. It yields the protein CASSLSGTGGRKLFF. Full variable domain (remainder filled in from reference TRBV5-8 and TRBJ1-4): EAGVTQSPTHLIKTRGQQATLRCSPISGHTSVYWYQQALGLGLQFLLWYDEGEERNRGNFPPRFSGRQFPNYSSELNVNALELEDSALYLCASSLSGTGGRKLFFGSGTQLSVL.

V gene TRBV6-6 combines with J gene TRBJ1-5; D is perhaps TRBD1 (6 bases). CDR1 and CDR2 (germline): MNHNY, SVGAGI (reference sequence). V was trimmed by 5 bases and J by 7 bases, leaving 18 bases between them. The CDR3 sequence is 15 residues long. CDR3 region: CASSERAGDGQPQHF. CDR3 DNA sequence: TGTGCCAGCAGTGAACGGGCAGGGGATGGGCAGCCCCAGCATTTT.

This clonotype was seen many times. The chain combines TRBV4-1 with TRBJ2-4; weak D call: TRBD2 (5 bases). Germline V gene lookup returns CDR1 MGHRA and CDR2 YSYEKL. CDR3 size: 15 residues. V was shortened by 0 bases and J by 9 bases, with 15 bases between the two germline ends. CDR3 bases: TGCGCCAGCAGCCAAGAGAGCGGCCTGACGAGCATTCAGTACTTC. Encoded protein: CASSQESGLTSIQYF.

This clonotype was detected many times. The V call is TRBV5-8, the J call TRBJ1-1; no clear D gene. V lost 4 bases and J 0 bases, leaving 10 bases between the germline ends. The CDR3 contains 14 residues. From germline, CDR1 is SGHTS and CDR2 YDEGEE. CDR3 in DNA: TGTGCCAGCAGCCGCGCCTGGTTGAACACTGAAGCTTTCTTT. The encoded protein is CASSRAWLNTEAFF.

This clonotype was seen many times. The rearrangement joins TRBV7-9 to TRBJ2-7; D ambiguous. The V and J ends lost 5 bases and 4 bases respectively, with 21 bases between them. This CDR3 has 16 amino acids. Germline CDR1 is SEHNR and CDR2 is FQNEAQ (reference sequence). This chain's CDR3 is CASSPGRDFLVYEQYF. CDR3 DNA: TGTGCCAGCAGCCCTGGGCGCGACTTCCTTGTATACGAGCAGTACTTC. The entire variable domain, with the rest obtained from reference TRBV7-9 and TRBJ2-7, is as follows: DTGVSQNPRHKITKRGQNVTFRCDPISEHNRLYWYRQTLGQGPEFLTYFQNEAQLEKSRLLSDRFSAERPKGSFSTLEIQRTEQGDSAMYLCASSPGRDFLVYEQYFGPGTRLTVT.

This clonotype was picked up a small number of times. The chain combines TRBV7-9 with TRBJ2-3; perhaps D is TRBD1 or TRBD2 (5 bases each). The V end lost 5 bases, the J end lost 2 bases, and 14 bases lay between the germline ends. Germline V gene lookup returns CDR1 SEHNR and CDR2 FQNEAQ (reference sequence). CDR3 length: 15 residues. The CDR3 loop is CASSRGVGITDTQYF. CDR3 DNA: TGTGCCAGCAGCCGGGGCGTCGGGATCACAGATACGCAGTATTTT.

J is TRBJ1-1 and V is TRBV12-3 or TRBV12-4; 7 nucleotides line up with TRBD1. This CDR3 is 13 amino acids long. After removal of 5 bases from V and 7 bases from J, the junction contained 7 bases not matched to a gene. The CDR3 spells CASSLQGGGEAFF. CDR3 coding DNA: TGTGCCAGCAGTCTCCAGGGGGGAGGTGAAGCTTTCTTT.

This clonotype came up a few times. The chain is built from TRBV20-1 and TRBJ1-2, with 8 bases fitting TRBD1. The CDR3 loop spans 15 amino acids. Trimming took 3 bases from V and 5 from J; bases not matched to a gene: 11. In germline, CDR1 is DFQATT, CDR2 SNEGSKA (reference sequence). CDR3 nucleotides: TGCAGTGCTAGCCGCAACAGGGGGGGGACTTATGGCTACACCTTC. Protein: CSASRNRGGTYGYTF.

This clonotype has at least ten counts. The V call is TRBV24-1, the J call TRBJ2-3, with 10 bases aligning to TRBD2. The CDR3 sequence is 15 residues long. V was clipped by 3 bases and J by 4 bases; unmatched bases: 3. The germline CDR1 and CDR2 sequences are KGHDR and SFDVKD. CDR3 sequence reads: CATSDPSGGADTQYF. Here the CDR3 DNA reads TGTGCCACCAGTGATCCTAGCGGGGGTGCAGATACGCAGTATTTT.

This clonotype showed up many times. This sequence joins TRBV14 and TRBJ2-3, with 9 bases identical to TRBD2. Germline-derived CDR1 and CDR2 are SGHDN and FVKESK. With 4 bases clipped from V and 2 bases from J, the junction kept 7 bases outside the gene matches. The CDR3 runs to 16 residues. Here the CDR3 reads CASSPLRGGVTDTQYF. The CDR3 DNA is TGTGCCAGCAGCCCACTCCGCGGGGGGGTCACAGATACGCAGTATTTT.

This clonotype occurred many times. The V and J genes are TRBV7-3 and TRBJ2-3, with D possibly being TRBD1 or TRBD2 (5 bases each). The CDR3 extends over 17 amino acids. CDR1 is SGHTA and CDR2 is FQGTGA in the germline V gene. Trimming removed 1 base at V and 1 base at J, with 15 bases between. CDR3: CASSLIGAPPGTDTQYF. The DNA of the CDR3 is TGTGCCAGCAGCTTAATCGGGGCCCCCCCGGGCACAGATACGCAGTATTTT.

There are many counts of this clonotype. This chain connects TRBV11-1 to TRBJ2-7; TRBD1 might be the D (5 bases). The CDR3 has 15 residues. Germline CDR1 is SGHAT and CDR2 is FQDESV (reference sequence). Trimming took off 5 bases at V and 1 base at J, with 15 bases between the two ends. CDR3 in amino acids: CASSPLLAGSYEQYF. DNA of the CDR3: TGTGCCAGCAGCCCTCTTTTAGCAGGGTCCTACGAGCAGTACTTC.

On this clonotype itself: A much larger clone lies a single base off, so this may be a read error. Without the conserved terminal phenylalanine or tryptophan, this CDR3 likely stems from a read error. The chain is built from TRBV18 and TRBJ2-7; 10 bases fit TRBD1. Per germline, CDR1 KGHSH and CDR2 LQKENI. V shed 2 bases and J 5 bases; nucleotides not matched to a gene: 3. This CDR3 contains 14 residues. CDR3 loop: CASSPGTGDNEQYL. CDR3 nucleotide sequence: TGTGCCAGCTCACCAGGGACAGGGGACAACGAGCAGTACCTC.

Ten or more counts support this clonotype. The chain recombines TRBV7-3 with TRBJ2-1, with 11 positions matching TRBD2. Germline loops: CDR1 SGHTA, CDR2 FQGTGA. V shed 2 bases, J shed 8 bases, and the junction held 5 bases outside the gene matches. The CDR3 is 15 amino acids. The CDR3 region is CASSLLAGGLDEQFF. The CDR3 DNA reads as TGTGCCAGCAGCTTACTAGCGGGGGGTCTCGATGAGCAGTTCTTC.

This clonotype has ten or more counts. The V and J genes are TRBV20-1 and TRBJ1-5; a weak D match, TRBD1 (5 bases). Trimming stripped 1 base from V and 2 bases from J, with 18 bases between. The germline CDR1 and CDR2 sequences are DFQATT and SNEGSKA (reference sequence). The CDR3 covers 17 residues. The CDR3 bases are TGCAGTGCTAGAGTCGGGGCGCGGGGTAGGGGCAATCAGCCCCAGCATTTT. This translates into CSARVGARGRGNQPQHF.